The rows below give T cell receptor beta chains drawn from one sample of a study of T cells in Graves' hyperthyroidism and ophthalmopathy. Each CDR3 protein gets one entry after TCRdb re-called the multiplex PCR reads with MiXCR. The sample contains about 350,000 distinct CDR3 sequences, about 14% of which appear only once. The specimen was blood. These receptors all come from a woman aged 25 to 39 with Graves' hyperthyroidism. The CDR3 runs from the conserved cysteine through the conserved F or W. The D gene is left open where the match is weak. Expanded clones get a size class; other rows say once, few or many, or leave the size out.

D,size,J,V,CDR3,DNA
TRBD1,many,TRBJ2-3,TRBV11-2,CASSLQGASRDTQYF,TGTGCCAGCAGCTTACAGGGGGCCTCAAGGGATACGCAGTATTTT
-,-,TRBJ2-5,TRBV4-1,CASSQDSGNEETQYF,TGCGCCAGCAGCCAAGATTCGGGGAATGAAGAGACCCAGTACTTC
-,many,TRBJ2-2,TRBV5-1,CASSPGRTGELFF,TGCGCCAGCAGCCCCGGAAGGACCGGGGAGCTGTTTTTT
-,many,TRBJ1-2,TRBV28,CASSLWAEGESNYGYTF,TGTGCCAGCAGTTTATGGGCAGAGGGGGAATCCAACTATGGCTACACCTTC
-,-,TRBJ2-5,TRBV14,CASSQGDTEYF,TGTGCCAGCAGCCAAGGGGACACCGAGTACTTC
-,few,TRBJ2-7,TRBV3-1,CASSQDSAGNEQYF,TGTGCCAGCAGCCAAGATTCCGCGGGTAACGAGCAGTACTTC
-,many,TRBJ1-4,TRBV6-1,CASRPGTVNEKLFF,TGTGCCAGCAGGCCCGGGACGGTTAATGAAAAACTGTTTTTT
-,many,TRBJ2-5,TRBV6-1,CASILERQETQYF,TGTGCCAGCATTCTCGAGAGACAAGAGACCCAGTACTTC
-,few,TRBJ2-3,TRBV30,CAWMIGGPRTDTQYF,TGTGCCTGGATGATAGGCGGGCCCCGCACAGATACGCAGTATTTT
-,many,TRBJ2-3,TRBV6-1,CASSENPVADTQYF,TGTGCCAGCAGTGAAAATCCAGTTGCAGATACGCAGTATTTT
TRBD2,-,TRBJ2-5,TRBV20-1,CSARTSGPGINQETQYF,TGCAGTGCTAGGACTAGCGGCCCAGGAATTAACCAAGAGACCCAGTACTTC
-,many,TRBJ2-6,TRBV27,CASSLPLSGANVLTF,TGTGCCAGCAGTTTGCCCCTCTCTGGGGCCAACGTCCTGACTTTC
-,many,TRBJ2-7,TRBV20-1,CSASRADSSYEQYF,TGCAGTGCTAGCCGGGCCGACTCCTCCTACGAGCAGTACTTC
TRBD2,-,TRBJ2-1,TRBV20-1,CSASRTSGRAYNEQFF,TGCAGTGCTAGTCGGACTAGCGGGAGAGCCTACAATGAGCAGTTCTTC
-,few,TRBJ1-1,TRBV28,CASSGPSAQGPAFF,TGTGCCAGCAGTGGTCCCAGTGCTCAAGGGCCTGCTTTCTTT
-,few,TRBJ1-5,TRBV12-3/TRBV12-4,CASSLSGDSQPQHF,TGTGCCAGCAGTTTATCAGGAGACAGTCAGCCCCAGCATTTT
-,-,TRBJ2-2,TRBV24-1,CATQPKYTGELFF,TGTGCCACCCAGCCTAAATATACCGGGGAGCTGTTTTTT
TRBD1,many,TRBJ1-5,TRBV28,CASNPDRGTNQPQHF,TGTGCCAGCAACCCAGACAGGGGGACCAATCAGCCCCAGCATTTT
-,few,TRBJ2-1,TRBV11-1,CASSLGIGLSAMNEQFF,TGTGCCAGCAGCTTAGGTATAGGACTATCGGCAATGAATGAGCAGTTCTTC
-,-,TRBJ2-7,TRBV19,CASSSSGVSYEQYF,TGTGCCAGTAGCTCCTCGGGAGTCTCCTACGAGCAGTACTTC
-,-,TRBJ2-7,TRBV30,CAQGTGYEQYF,TGTGCCCAAGGGACCGGCTACGAGCAGTACTTC
-,once,TRBJ2-6,TRBV4-3,CASSQEWTAGANVLTF,TGCGCCAGCAGCCAAGAATGGACGGCTGGGGCCAACGTCCTGACTTTC